The 8 T cell receptor beta chains in this list originate from one sample, sequenced in a study of control samples from healthy donors and cancer patients. Libraries were prepared by immunoSEQ multiplex PCR; TCRdb keeps only in-frame clonotypes and omits some of them. The data contain approximately 120,000 clones, roughly 89% of them singletons. Sequencing was carried out using blood. Receptor source: a woman between 50 and 59 years old in good health.

The gene calls are TRBV4-3 and TRBJ1-2; 7 nucleotides agree with TRBD1. Trimming removed 3 bases from V and 4 bases from J; junction bases left unmatched: 5. This CDR3 comprises 14 residues. Germline CDR1 and CDR2: LGHNA and YSLEER. The CDR3 reads CASSQDRSGYGYTF. CDR3 in DNA: TGCGCCAGCAGCCAGGACAGGTCCGGCTATGGCTACACCTTC.

The chain has TRBV20-1 and TRBJ2-1; D is unresolved. CDR3 length equals 11 residues. Germline CDR1 reads DFQATT; CDR2 reads SNEGSKA (reference sequence). Trimming shortened V by 3 bases and J by 5 bases, and 5 bases separated the two germline ends. Here the CDR3 DNA reads TGCAGTGCTAGGTTCGACAATGAGCAGTTCTTC. Residues: CSARFDNEQFF.

DNA of the CDR3: TGTGCCAGCAGCTTAGCCCGGACAGACTCATCGTTCTTC. It codes for CASSLARTDSSFF. V and J are TRBV7-2 and TRBJ2-1; tentatively, D is TRBD1 (6 bases). The germline CDR1 and CDR2 sequences are SGHTA and FQGNSA. There are 13 residues in the CDR3. The V end lost 0 bases, the J end lost 15 bases, and 15 bases lay between the germline ends. Full variable domain (rest looked up from reference TRBV7-2 and TRBJ2-1): GAGVSQSPSNKVTEKGKDVELRCDPISGHTALYWYRQSLGQGLEFLIYFQGNSAPDKSGLPSDRFSAERTGGSVSTLTIQRTQQEDSAVYLCASSLARTDSSFFGPGTRLTVL.

This chain uses TRBV7-8 with TRBJ2-2; 7 nucleotides align to TRBD1. After removal of 3 bases from V and 5 bases from J, the junction contained 3 bases not matched to a gene. CDR1 SGHVS and CDR2 FQNEAQ come from the germline V gene. The CDR3 is made up of 14 amino acids. CDR3: CASSFETGTGELFF. The CDR3 region has the DNA TGTGCCAGCAGCTTTGAGACAGGGACCGGGGAGCTGTTTTTT.

The chain combines TRBV19 with TRBJ2-3, with 7 bases that match TRBD2. The CDR3 totals 16 residues. Germline trimming cut 1 base from V and 3 bases from J; bases unmatched to any gene: 7. CDR1 is LNHDA, CDR2 SQIVND, per germline (reference sequence). In DNA, the CDR3 is TGTGCCAGTAGTATAGCCGGCGGGAGAGTAACAGATACGCAGTATTTT. Translation: CASSIAGGRVTDTQYF.

The chain recombines TRBV5-4 with TRBJ2-5; 14 bases match TRBD2. Per germline, CDR1 SGHNT and CDR2 YYREEE (reference sequence). The CDR3 is 15 amino acids. Trimming took 10 bases from V and 5 from J; bases not matched to a gene: 10. CDR3 loop: CAARLAGGPGETQYF. The CDR3 coding sequence is TGTGCCGCCCGACTAGCGGGAGGGCCCGGGGAGACCCAGTACTTC.

The CDR3, as DNA: TGTGCCAGCAGTGACTCAAAGCGGGGGACGGACAATGAGCAGTTCTTC. This translates into CASSDSKRGTDNEQFF. V and J are TRBV6-4 and TRBJ2-1, with TRBD2 identical over 8 bases. The junction had 6 bases not matched to a gene; V was cut back by 0 bases and J by 5 bases. CDR1 is MRHNA and CDR2 is SNTAGT in the germline V gene. This CDR3 has 16 amino acids.

CDR3: CASSSRAGYTDTQYF. CDR3 nucleotide sequence: TGTGCCAGCAGCTCCAGGGCGGGGTACACAGATACGCAGTATTTT. The chain is built from TRBV7-2 and TRBJ2-3, with D possibly matching TRBD2 (6 bases). Germline-derived CDR1 and CDR2 are SGHTA and FQGNSA. The ends were cut back, 4 bases at V and 2 bases at J, with 13 bases in the middle. CDR3 length equals 15 residues.